Described below is a single T cell receptor beta chain sequence and its context. Its antigen remains unidentified. This entry belongs to a study of CD8 T cells in ankylosing spondylitis. Findings of the study overall: Some of these motif variants have turned up before, in reports on reactive arthritis synovial fluid and blood. Apparently characteristic of ankylosing spondylitis blood was a TCR beta motif (fewer than ten highly homologous variants).

Each CDR3 protein gets one entry after TCRdb re-called the 5' RACE reads with MiXCR. The sample lists over 200,000 distinct CDR3 sequences; around 19% were seen once. Germline lookup yields CDR1 SGHVS and CDR2 FNYEAQ. The CDR3 extends over 15 amino acids. V gave up 6 bases and J gave up 3 bases; unmatched junction bases: 8. The chain joins TRBV7-6 to TRBJ1-1; 9 nucleotides agree with TRBD1. Material: blood, either unsorted or a sorted T cell fraction (not recorded which). The TCR sequence derives from a male donor with ankylosing spondylitis. CDR3 in amino acids: CASRAYRGPDTEAFF. The CDR3 DNA is TGTGCCAGCAGGGCCTACAGGGGGCCTGACACTGAAGCTTTCTTT. The full variable domain, rest sourced from reference TRBV7-6 and TRBJ1-1, is GAGVSQSPRYKVTKRGQDVALRCDPISGHVSLYWYRQALGQGPEFLTYFNYEAQQDKSGLPNDRFSAERPEGSISTLTIQRTEQRDSAMYRCASRAYRGPDTEAFFGQGTRLTVV.